This entry is about one T cell receptor beta chain. This table comes from immunoSEQ multiplex PCR, and its TCRdb copy is limited to in-frame clones, with some not included. This table has 95,000 to 110,000 clones, roughly nine tenths appearing once. The sample originates from a study of blood T cell repertoires in COVID-19. In the study overall: The United States, Italy and Spain provided the acute and convalescent COVID-19 samples.

Per the germline V gene, CDR1 is SGHDT and CDR2 is YYEEEE. The CDR3 spans 13 residues. Trimming removed 0 bases at V and 1 base at J, with 4 bases between. The chain recombines TRBV5-6 with TRBJ2-5; D unresolved. The sample comprised peripheral blood. The sequence was collected from a human donor in a cohort sampled during active COVID-19. CDR3 residues: CASSLGRQETQYF. The CDR3 nucleotides read TGTGCCAGCAGCTTGGGTCGCCAAGAGACCCAGTACTTC.